This T cell receptor beta chain is drawn from a study of cytomegalovirus exposure and HLA in healthy donors (TCRdb year 2017). For the wider study: An earlier analysis of approximately 640 of the donors reported 250 to 350 Gb of sequence data and roughly 110 million unique TCR beta sequences from about 179 million T cells. About 330 gigabases of sequencing data and 70 million to 100 million unique TCR sequences made up an early release that covered 500 to 650 HLA-typed donors. Among the approximately 400 genotyped donors, around 79% belonged to the genetic ancestry cluster associated with self-reported Caucasian donors. The study was designed to test whether signatures of past pathogen exposure could be identified by cataloging public T cell receptors. The study profiled the T cell repertoires of about 720 subjects by immunosequencing and related them to cytomegalovirus serostatus. In addition to the first cohort of about 650 subjects, a separate validation cohort of about 120 different subjects was used. To predict cytomegalovirus infection status, the study combined high-throughput TCR immunosequencing, statistical association of individual TCRs with disease status, and machine learning. In a later analysis, previously published TCR beta repertoires from several hundred donors were re-analyzed and high-resolution HLA genotyping was added so that TCR occurrence patterns could be studied. Rather than using new phenotypic data, the later analysis identified candidate immune exposures from TCR beta sequences and from how often those sequences occurred across donors. An earlier analysis of several hundred of the donors used high-throughput TCR beta sequencing to judge whether each TCR beta V gene segment behaved as functional or pseudogenic. Donor age, sex, ethnicity and CMV serostatus were compiled together with the repertoire data. Genome-wide SNP genotypes for about 55% of the roughly 670 donors were used in a later genetic analysis, which treated that subset as a discovery cohort. All discovery cohort repertoires had been generated using a single sequencing platform. Class I and class II HLA loci were covered by the typing at four-digit resolution. Typing coverage differed by locus: A, B, C, DRB1 and DQB1 were typed in about 629-640 donors, DQA1 in approximately 520, DPA1 in around 580, and DPB1 in just under 490. Because of strong linkage in the cohort, 5 or 6 DR-DQ haplotypes were treated as single units for association and clustering. Across 398 genotyped donors of the cohort, an average of about 220,000 unique TCR beta nucleotide sequences per donor were sequenced, and 15% to 20% of those sequences were non-productive.

Beyond this particular receptor, the publication reports: Most TCR sequences were seen in very few donors, while some public TCRs were found in many individuals. Compared with equally common non-associated chains, HLA-associated TCR beta chains in a later analysis were more clonally expanded and had lower generation probabilities. According to the authors, the approach could potentially be generalized to other disease states and immunological phenotypes. According to a later genetic analysis, donors in an Asian-associated ancestry cluster had fewer N-insertions in productive TCRs than the approximately 630-donor mean. Several of the top co-occurrence clusters appeared to be linked to parvovirus B19, influenza, CMV and Epstein-Barr virus, according to a later analysis. Over 15 rarely observed V segments, including chromosome 9 orphons, were excluded from the earlier analysis of about 610 of the donors because counts were too low. A later genetic analysis associated a missense DCLRE1C variant with V-gene and J-gene trimming of TCR beta chains, and an independent cohort replicated the association. In an earlier analysis of about 550 of the donors, most TCR beta V segments were observed in productive rearrangements about 87% or about 30% of the time, broadly matching IMGT annotations. A cluster of highly shared sequence variants was judged likely to represent a technical artifact of the sequencing pipeline. A further reported finding was that TCR beta sequences accurately predicted the HLA-A and HLA-B alleles for most subjects in the first cohort. Three of the identified cytomegalovirus-associated TCR beta chains were confirmed in vitro to be specific for cytomegalovirus antigens. Because the 87-base-pair reads could not distinguish some IMGT-functional V segments, including TRBV6-2 and TRBV6-3, those segments were excluded. According to a later analysis, most CMV-associated TCR beta chains appeared to be HLA-restricted, and the HLA associations seemed to be driven largely by CMV exposure. Specific HLA alleles were associated with 15,000 to 20,000 TCR beta sequences at a false discovery rate of 0.05 in a later analysis. In this cohort, only TCR beta chains were sequenced, and detectable features were limited by the absence of alpha or paired-chain data. A total of 150 to 200 TCR beta chains were listed by the study as associated with cytomegalovirus. Correlated functional status among segregating V segments might reflect linkage disequilibrium, but an unknown experimental factor could not be ruled out. Strong co-occurrence of HLA alleles, especially DR and DQ, made assigning TCR associations to individual alleles difficult. For the cohort, immune exposure information was limited to CMV serostatus. In both the original and validation cohorts, the classifier was reported to diagnose cytomegalovirus status with high specificity and sensitivity. The presence/absence analyses assumed that sequencing depth was roughly uniform across donors, and that assumption may not be true. A later analysis found that TCR association rates varied across HLA loci, with DRB1 alleles showing the most associated TCRs and HLA-C alleles the fewest. Because HLA typing was missing for some donors at each locus, association tests included only the typed subset.

Turning to this clone: Its specific antigen is unknown. Base quality data are lacking; no much larger clone is found one base away.

The library was produced with the immunoSEQ multiplex PCR assay. The multiplex PCR relied on a mix of 60 forward primers for TCR Vbeta segments and 13 reverse primers for TCR Jbeta segments. A multiplex PCR assay on genomic DNA amplified the CDR3 region of rearranged TCR beta genes. The amplified TCR beta libraries were sequenced on the Illumina HiSeq System as 87-base-pair reads. For the original study's pipeline: In a later analysis, tens of millions of unique TCR beta chains were counted across the approximately 620 repertoires, and around 10 million of these chains were shared by at least two donors. To remove PCR and sequencing errors, raw reads were error-corrected and collapsed into unique sequences using a nearest-neighbor algorithm that merged closely related sequences. To assign V, D and J gene segments, CDR3 sequences were aligned to IMGT reference sequences. Each retained sequence needed at least a six-nucleotide match to both a V gene segment and a J gene segment. A rearrangement was called productive if the CDR3 had no stop codons and remained in frame with V and J, and every other rearrangement was called non-productive. CDR3 was defined according to IMGT convention as the region running from the second conserved V-encoded cysteine to the conserved J-encoded phenylalanine. Sequences without an unambiguous match to a single V gene segment were excluded from the earlier analysis of approximately 560 of the donors. An earlier analysis of 587 of the donors classified V segments as functional when productive rearrangements were above 56.7% and as segregating when the standard deviation between donors was above 5%. A statistical classification framework was built to diagnose cytomegalovirus status from the catalog of TCR beta chain sequences. V and J gene assignment, in a later analysis, came from comparing TCR nucleotide sequences with IMGT/GENE-DB human TR gene sequences. A later analysis assigned CDR3 sequences and most-parsimonious VDJ recombination scenarios with the TCRdist pipeline. In a later analysis, every TCR beta chain was defined by the combination of its CDR3 amino acid sequence and its V-gene family, and reads without a unique V-gene family were dropped. In a later analysis, some 600 highly shared, low-generation-probability nucleotide sequences were removed to address suspected cross-contamination and a sequencing artifact. In a later analysis, a clonal expansion index was calculated for each public chain from normalized within-repertoire ranks of inferred template counts. A later analysis computed generation probabilities with a VDJ recombination model fitted to out-of-frame rearrangements, and checked the results against IGoR. In a later analysis, TCR-TCR, TCR-HLA and TCR-CMV co-occurrence was scored with hypergeometric tests, and a repertoire-size bias correction was applied to TCR pairs. False discovery rates were estimated in a later analysis by permuting HLA or CMV assignments 20 times. In a later analysis, co-occurring TCRs were grouped using DBSCAN, with TCRdist sequence similarity added in when clustering inside HLA-allele-positive subsets. Repertoires with fewer than 30,000 or more than 120,000 public chains were left out of co-occurrence clustering, as were about five repertoires with anomalous nucleotide sharing. TCRdb provides this immuneACCESS table in a form limited to in-frame rearrangements. Some clones are lacking; in checked studies, under half of them reflect an unresolved V gene, and why the rest are absent is not known. The V and J calls and the clone size are those of that table, but D and trimming were determined from the DNA. In all, the sample holds fewer than 250,000 clones, and nearly 80% of those were seen once. In total, the top ten clones hold over 1.5% of the sample.

The cohort was made up of around 720 healthy bone marrow donors. At the time of sampling, every cohort member was nominally healthy, though immune exposures that went unrecorded were likely present. The donor was CMV seronegative and belonged to the group of approximately 320 seronegative cohort members. A peripheral blood sample was collected from each donor, and TCR beta sequencing was performed on peripheral blood mononuclear cells. The Qiagen DNeasy Blood Extraction Kit was used to extract genomic DNA from the blood cell samples. The CDR1 and CDR2 encoded by the germline V gene are MNHEY and SVGAGI. A distance of 9 bases separates the germline ends of V and J, which lose 0 bases and 0 bases respectively. The CDR3, from cysteine to phenylalanine, totals 15 residues. The CDR3 DNA has 45 bases and is translated from base 1.

Material: PBMCs. The chain was built from TRBV6-5 and TRBJ2-7; too little of a D gene remains to name it. The TCR was taken from a male donor in good health and CMV-seronegative. The DNA reads as follows: TGTGCCAGCAGTTACTCGAGTGCTTTCTCCTACGAGCAGTACTTC. It specifies CASSYSSAFSYEQYF.